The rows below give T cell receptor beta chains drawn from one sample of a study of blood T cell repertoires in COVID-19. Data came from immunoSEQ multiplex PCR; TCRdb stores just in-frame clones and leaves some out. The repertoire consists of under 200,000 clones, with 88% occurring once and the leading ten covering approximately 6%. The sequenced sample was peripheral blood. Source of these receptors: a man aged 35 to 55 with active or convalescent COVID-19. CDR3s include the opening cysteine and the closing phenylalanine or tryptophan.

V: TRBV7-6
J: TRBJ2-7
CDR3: CASSLAEGGYEQYF

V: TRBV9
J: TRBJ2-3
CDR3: CASSVVGQPNTDTQYF

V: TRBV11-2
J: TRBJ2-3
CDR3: CASSLDQLAGATDTQYF

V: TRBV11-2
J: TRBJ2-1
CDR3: CASSLGTSVSEQFF

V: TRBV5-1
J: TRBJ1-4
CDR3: CASSPTGGSNEKLFF

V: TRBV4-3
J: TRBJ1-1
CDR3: CASSQGTGSEAFF

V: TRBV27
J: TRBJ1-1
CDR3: CASSFLGATEAFF

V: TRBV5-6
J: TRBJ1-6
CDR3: CASSFLRDLNSPLHF

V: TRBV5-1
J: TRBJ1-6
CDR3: CASRGDRLSSYNSPLHF

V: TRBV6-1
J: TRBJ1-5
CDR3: CASSKGPHRENSNQPQHF

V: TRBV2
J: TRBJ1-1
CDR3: CASRDTGNTEAFF

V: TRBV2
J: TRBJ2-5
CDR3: CATTKRGGRQETQYF

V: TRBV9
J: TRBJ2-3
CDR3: CASSVGLMSTDTQYF

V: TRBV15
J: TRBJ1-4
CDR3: CATSSTQGALEKLFF

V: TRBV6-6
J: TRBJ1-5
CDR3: CASSHTNQPQHF

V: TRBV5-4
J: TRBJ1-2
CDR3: CASSLVDRGYGYTF

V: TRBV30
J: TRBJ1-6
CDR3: CAWGDQGNSPLHF

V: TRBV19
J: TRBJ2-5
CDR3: CASSRNQGLETQYF

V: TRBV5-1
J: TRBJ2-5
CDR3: CASSSGAPGETQYF

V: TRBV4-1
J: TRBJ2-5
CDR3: CASSPRGETQYF

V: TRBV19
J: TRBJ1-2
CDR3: CASTGQGANYGYTF

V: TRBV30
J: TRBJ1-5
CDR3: CAWSPPGWGLLQPQHF